A single sample is the source of the 3 T cell receptor beta chains below, sequenced in a study of T cells in women clearing cervical HPV infection (dated by TCRdb to about 2018). Library preparation employed the immunoSEQ multiplex PCR assay. TCRdb took over this immuneACCESS table, retaining in-frame rearrangements with V and J assigned. Such tables are incomplete; in checked studies, under half of the missing clones stem from an unresolved V gene, and the remainder is unexplained. The table kept for this sample lists 30,000 to 35,000 clones. The top ten clones comprise 4% to 5% of the sample. The sequenced sample consisted of blood buffy coat. These receptors were collected from a woman between 18 and 70 years old with a cervical HPV16 infection that either progressed to CIN3+ or cleared (not recorded which).

About this clone itself: The CDR3 goes on 3 residues after the read ends, and that part is filled in from the germline J gene. The chain joins TRBV6-1 to TRBJ2-1; 9 nucleotides match TRBD2. The CDR3 loop spans 14 amino acids. Germline V lookup: CDR1 MNHNS, CDR2 SASEGT. J gave up 9 bases and V 3 bases, and 6 bases lay outside the gene matches. The chain's CDR3 is CASSEGSGSGEQFF. Partial CDR3 DNA: TGTGCCAGCAGTGAGGGTAGCGGGAGCGGTGAG.

Comments on this clone: The read finishes 3 residues shy of the CDR3 end, and the germline J gene is used to complete it. The rearrangement uses TRBV18 and TRBJ1-5; 8 bases line up with TRBD1. J was trimmed by 2 bases and V by 1 base; bases with no gene match: 7. The CDR3 contains 17 residues. Germline values: CDR1 KGHSH, CDR2 LQKENI. CDR3 in amino acids: CASSPRGQGGGNQPQHF. The part of the CDR3 DNA that was read is TGTGCCAGCTCACCACGCGGACAGGGCGGTGGCAATCAGCCC.

A remark on this clone: The sequenced fragment ends 3 residues before the CDR3 boundary, so the rest is inferred from the germline J gene. This sequence joins TRBV20-1 and TRBJ2-5; tentatively, D is TRBD2 (7 bases). Germline assignment: CDR1 DFQATT and CDR2 SNEGSKA (reference sequence). The germline V and J ends were trimmed by 6 bases and 4 bases, with 21 bases remaining between them. This CDR3 contains 15 residues. CDR3 residues: CSARGGGPRLETQYF. The CDR3 DNA, read in part, is TGCAGTGCGAGGGGCGGGGGCCCCCGGCTAGAGACC.